One and the same sample provided the 19 T cell receptor beta chains below, sequenced in a study of blood T cell repertoires in COVID-19. Clones were read by immunoSEQ multiplex PCR, and TCRdb kept only the in-frame ones, dropping some. The top ten hold 35% to 50% of the sample, which has tens of thousands of clones, approximately 80% seen once. Material for sequencing was peripheral blood. The receptors shown here come from a man aged 80 or over with acute or convalescent COVID-19.

The chain recombines TRBV9 with TRBJ2-1; tentative D call: TRBD2 (5 bases). The germline V gene has CDR1 SGDLS and CDR2 YYNGEE. Trimming stripped 4 bases from V and 9 bases from J, with 20 bases between. The CDR3 loop spans 15 amino acids. The CDR3 here is CASSPGIKGMGEQFF. CDR3 nucleotide sequence: TGTGCCAGCAGCCCGGGGATAAAGGGAATGGGTGAGCAGTTCTTC.

In this sample, this clone turned up a few times. The DNA for the CDR3 is TGTGCCAGCGGGCCAGTTAGCAATCAGCCCCAGCATTTT. Protein product: CASGPVSNQPQHF. The rearrangement links TRBV28 to TRBJ1-5; D is unresolved. V lost 8 bases and J lost 0, with 8 bases in between. Germline CDR1 reads MDHEN; CDR2 reads SYDVKM. The CDR3 is 13 residues long. Full variable domain (missing parts from reference TRBV28 and TRBJ1-5): DVKVTQSSRYLVKRTGEKVFLECVQDMDHENMFWYRQDPGLGLRLIYFSYDVKMKEKGDIPEGYSVSREKKERFSLILESASTNQTSMYLCASGPVSNQPQHFGDGTRLSIL.

This CDR3 reads CASSLGQGRYEQYF. CDR3 coding DNA: TGTGCCAGCAGCCTCGGACAGGGGAGATACGAGCAGTACTTC. The chain uses TRBV7-6 and TRBJ2-7; 9 positions agree with TRBD1. The germline V gene encodes CDR1 SGHVS and CDR2 FNYEAQ. J gave up 4 bases and V 5 bases, and 6 bases lay outside the gene matches. There are 14 residues in the CDR3.

The chain links TRBV24-1 to TRBJ2-1; 7 nucleotides match TRBD1. The CDR3 totals 16 residues. CDR1 and CDR2 (germline): KGHDR, SFDVKD. The trim removed 3 bases at V and 0 bases at J, leaving 4 bases unmatched. The CDR3 spells CATSDLTGSSYNEQFF. For the CDR3, the DNA is TGTGCCACCAGTGATCTGACAGGGAGCTCCTACAATGAGCAGTTCTTC.

The rearrangement uses TRBV9 and TRBJ2-5; D is undetermined. Germline CDR1 SGDLS, CDR2 YYNGEE. V lost 2 bases and J 5 bases, leaving 13 bases between the germline ends. There are 14 residues in the CDR3. This CDR3 is CASSVSAIRETQYF. The CDR3 DNA follows: TGTGCCAGCAGCGTCTCCGCAATCCGGGAGACCCAGTACTTC.

This clone has a single count. The rearrangement joins TRBV6-4 to TRBJ1-2; tentatively, D is TRBD1 (6 bases). V gave up 7 bases and J gave up 4 bases, with 16 bases separating them. The germline CDR1 and CDR2 sequences are MRHNA and SNTAGT. The CDR3 is made up of 14 amino acids. CDR3 DNA sequence: TGTGCCAGCATTACCGGACAGCTACCCTATGGCTACACCTTC. This sequence encodes CASITGQLPYGYTF.

The V gene is TRBV6-2 or TRBV6-3, the J gene TRBJ1-2; 11 bases match TRBD1. J was trimmed by 7 bases and V by 2 bases; bases with no gene match: 3. Germline values: CDR1 MNHEY, CDR2 SVGEGT. The CDR3 runs 14 residues. The CDR3 DNA reads TGTGCCAGCAGTTACGGACAGGGGGCCGTTGGCTACACCTTC. Translated, it gives CASSYGQGAVGYTF.

The chain couples TRBV6-5 to TRBJ1-6, with D possibly matching TRBD1 (5 bases). Germline V lookup: CDR1 MNHEY, CDR2 SVGAGI. The CDR3 totals 15 residues. Between the trimmed V and J ends, which lost 0 bases and 8 bases, there was a span of 11 bases. The DNA of the CDR3 is TGTGCCAGCAGTTACTCGGACGGACACCATTCACCCCTCCACTTT. As protein: CASSYSDGHHSPLHF.

The J gene is TRBJ1-5, the V gene TRBV7-8; 7 bases align to TRBD1. The ends lost 3 bases at V and 6 bases at J; junction bases unmatched: 8. The germline gives CDR1 SGHVS, CDR2 FQNEAQ. The CDR3 sequence is 15 residues long. The CDR3 sequence is CASSLGTAPGQPQHF. CDR3 nucleotide sequence: TGTGCCAGCAGCTTGGGGACAGCGCCGGGTCAGCCCCAGCATTTT.

This clone was recorded once. The V call is TRBV10-3, the J call TRBJ1-6; the D gene is possibly TRBD1 (6 bases). Germline V gene lookup returns CDR1 ENHRY and CDR2 SYGVKD. The CDR3 covers 14 residues. The germline V and J ends were trimmed by 10 bases and 9 bases, with 19 bases remaining between them. The CDR3 bases are TGTGCCACCAGGGAACAGGGCACAAGTTCACCCCTCCACTTT. This sequence encodes CATREQGTSSPLHF.

This clone was detected only once. A far larger clone is only one base removed, so a read error is likely. At the DNA level, this CDR3 is encoded by other sequences in the same sample as well. The chain employs TRBV5-5 and TRBJ2-7, with 9 bases lining up with TRBD1. Losses at the gene ends were 5 bases for V and 7 bases for J; bases not matched to a gene: 4. The length of the CDR3 is 12 residues. Germline V gives CDR1 SGHKS, CDR2 YYEKEE (reference sequence). This chain's CDR3 is CASSWTGEEQYF. DNA of the CDR3: TGTGCCAGCAGTTGGACAGGGGAAGAGCAGTACTTC. Supplemented by reference TRBV5-5 and TRBJ2-7, the full variable domain reads DAGVTQSPTHLIKTRGQQVTLRCSPISGHKSVSWYQQVLGQGPQFIFQYYEKEERGRGNFPDRFSARQFPNYSSELNVNALLLGDSALYLCASSWTGEEQYFGPGTRLTVT.

The chain combines TRBV14 with TRBJ2-3; D possibly corresponds to TRBD1 (5 bases). The germline CDR1 and CDR2 sequences are SGHDN and FVKESK. The CDR3 is 14 amino acids. The V gene lost 8 bases and the J gene lost 2 bases, with 14 bases spanning the gap. The CDR3 region has the DNA TGTGCCAGCTCACTCAGGGAACTCACAGATACGCAGTATTTT. Its translation: CASSLRELTDTQYF. Filled out from reference TRBV14 and TRBJ2-3, the complete variable domain reads EAGVTQFPSHSVIEKGQTVTLRCDPISGHDNLYWYRRVMGKEIKFLLHFVKESKQDESGMPNNRFLAERTGGTYSTLKVQPAELEDSGVYFCASSLRELTDTQYFGPGTRLTVL.

In its sample, this clone was seen once. The CDR3 protein is CASGRPTGRIDGYTF. In DNA form, the CDR3 reads TGTGCCAGCGGTCGACCTACAGGGCGAATAGATGGCTACACCTTC. This sequence joins TRBV13 and TRBJ1-2; perhaps TRBD1 as D (6 bases). The CDR3 runs 15 residues. Per the germline V gene, CDR1 is PRHDT and CDR2 is FYEKMQ (reference sequence). Trimming removed 8 bases from V and 6 bases from J, with 22 bases in between.

This sequence joins TRBV6-6 and TRBJ2-7; 9 nucleotides agree with TRBD1. The trim removed 2 bases at V and 5 bases at J, leaving 7 bases unmatched. CDR1 is MNHNY, CDR2 SVGAGI, per germline (reference sequence). The CDR3 runs 15 residues. CDR3 protein: CASSYRQGVVDEQYF. The CDR3 DNA follows: TGTGCCAGCAGTTACCGACAGGGGGTGGTTGACGAGCAGTACTTC.

The genes are TRBV7-9 and TRBJ1-1; 8 bases line up with TRBD1. This CDR3 spans 15 amino acids. V shed 5 bases and J 1 base; nucleotides not matched to a gene: 6. Germline loops: CDR1 SEHNR, CDR2 FQNEAQ (reference sequence). CDR3 region: CASSLGQGQNTEAFF. CDR3 sequence (DNA): TGTGCCAGCAGCCTAGGACAGGGACAGAACACTGAAGCTTTCTTT.

V usage is TRBV18 and J usage is TRBJ1-1; 8 bases fit TRBD1. V shed 3 bases, J shed 7 bases, and the junction held 4 bases outside the gene matches. Germline CDR1 KGHSH, CDR2 LQKENI. The CDR3 runs 13 residues. The CDR3 loop reads CASSPATGVEAFF. DNA of the CDR3: TGTGCCAGCTCACCCGCGACAGGGGTTGAAGCTTTCTTT.

The V and J genes are TRBV18 and TRBJ2-3, with TRBD2 as a possible D gene (5 bases). The CDR3 contains 12 residues. The germline V gene has CDR1 KGHSH and CDR2 LQKENI. V lost 6 bases to trimming and J lost 3 bases, with 7 bases between them. In DNA form, the CDR3 reads TGTGCCAGCTCCGGGAAGACAGATACGCAGTATTTT. Translation: CASSGKTDTQYF. The complete variable domain, with remaining parts taken from reference TRBV18 and TRBJ2-3, reads NAGVMQNPRHLVRRRGQEARLRCSPMKGHSHVYWYRQLPEEGLKFMVYLQKENIIDESGMPKERFSAEFPKEGPSILRIQQVVRGDSAAYFCASSGKTDTQYFGPGTRLTVL.

As regards this clone: Other DNA sequences in the same sample also yield this CDR3. V and J are TRBV6-2 or TRBV6-3 and TRBJ2-7, with a possible D match to TRBD2 (5 bases). Germline V CDR1 and CDR2: MNHEY, SVGEGT. This CDR3 is 12 amino acids long. V was cut by 5 bases and J by 7 bases, with 12 bases left in between. The CDR3 bases are TGTGCCAGCAGTAGCGGTTTAAGGGAGCAGTACTTC. It is translated as CASSSGLREQYF.

The chain has TRBV6-5 and TRBJ2-3, with D perhaps matching TRBD2 (5 bases). V was pared by 5 bases and J by 4 bases, with 13 bases between. This CDR3 is built from 14 residues. Germline-derived CDR1 and CDR2 are MNHEY and SVGAGI. CDR3 coding DNA: TGTGCCAGCAGTCCACGACCCGGGGCAGATACGCAGTATTTT. Its translation is CASSPRPGADTQYF.